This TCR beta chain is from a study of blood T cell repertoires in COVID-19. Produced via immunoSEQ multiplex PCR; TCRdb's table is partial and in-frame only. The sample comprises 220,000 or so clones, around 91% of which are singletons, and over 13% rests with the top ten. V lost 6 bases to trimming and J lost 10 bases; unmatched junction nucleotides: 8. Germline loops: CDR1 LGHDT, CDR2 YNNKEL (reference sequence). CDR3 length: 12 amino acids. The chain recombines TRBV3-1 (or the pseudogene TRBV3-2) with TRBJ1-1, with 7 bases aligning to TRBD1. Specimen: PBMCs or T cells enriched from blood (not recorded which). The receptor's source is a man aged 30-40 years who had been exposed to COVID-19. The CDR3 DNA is TGTGCCAGCAGTAACAGGGGCTCGAGAGCTTTCTTT. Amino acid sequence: CASSNRGSRAFF.